The next 8 T cell receptor beta chains were all read from a single sample in a study of T cell responses to AZD1222 COVID-19 vaccine. Generated by immunoSEQ multiplex PCR, the TCRdb table keeps only in-frame clones and is missing some. Of more than 110,000 clones in the sample, approximately 90% were seen once. The sample in question was peripheral blood, obtained on day 0 of AZD1222 vaccination. The receptor source for this set is an adult in good health.

V usage is TRBV29-1 and J usage is TRBJ2-1; TRBD1 or TRBD2 may be the D gene (5 bases each). Germline lookup yields CDR1 SQVTM and CDR2 ANQGSEA. Trimming pared 3 bases from V and 12 bases from J, leaving 21 bases between. This CDR3 has 14 amino acids. The CDR3 DNA reads as TGCAGCGTTGAGGGACGGGCCTCTGCTGGGGGGCAGTTCTTC. Translating gives CSVEGRASAGGQFF.

The rearrangement links TRBV20-1 to TRBJ2-7; the D gene is possibly TRBD1 (6 bases). CDR1 is DFQATT, CDR2 SNEGSKA, per germline (reference sequence). The CDR3 spans 13 residues. The ends were cut back, 3 bases at V and 3 bases at J, with 12 bases in the middle. This CDR3 is CSASLGHLYEQYF. CDR3 DNA: TGCAGTGCTAGTCTGGGACACCTCTACGAGCAGTACTTC.

The chain carries TRBV19 and TRBJ2-2; D is perhaps TRBD1 or TRBD2 (5 bases each). CDR1 and CDR2 (germline): LNHDA, SQIVND (reference sequence). The CDR3 is 13 amino acids. Trimming took 7 bases from V and 6 from J, leaving 12 bases between them. The CDR3 nucleotides read TGTGCCAGTAAGCAGTCGGGACCCGGGGAGCTGTTTTTT. Encoded protein: CASKQSGPGELFF.

This chain joins TRBV12-3 or TRBV12-4 and TRBJ1-1, with no clear D. There are 13 residues in the CDR3. Trimming pared 1 base from V and 10 bases from J, leaving 13 bases between. The CDR3 DNA follows: TGTGCCAGCAGTTTAGGTCGCGAGGTAGGAGCTTTCTTT. Residues: CASSLGREVGAFF.

This rearrangement joins TRBV5-8 to TRBJ1-2; D gene uncertain. CDR1 is SGHTS, CDR2 YDEGEE, per germline. Trimming stripped 2 bases from V and 5 bases from J, with 13 bases between. This CDR3 spans 14 amino acids. The CDR3 spells CASSFRRVGYGYTF. CDR3 DNA: TGTGCCAGCAGCTTTCGGAGGGTCGGATATGGCTACACCTTC. The variable domain in full, completed from reference TRBV5-8 and TRBJ1-2, reads EAGVTQSPTHLIKTRGQQATLRCSPISGHTSVYWYQQALGLGLQFLLWYDEGEERNRGNFPPRFSGRQFPNYSSELNVNALELEDSALYLCASSFRRVGYGYTFGSGTRLTVV.

The V gene is TRBV29-1, the J gene TRBJ2-7; 8 positions agree with TRBD1. This CDR3 is 13 amino acids long. The germline V gene has CDR1 SQVTM and CDR2 ANQGSEA. Trimming cost V 4 bases and J 1 base; bases outside gene matches: 3. The CDR3 DNA sequence: TGCAGCGTTGCGGGGGACAGGTCCTACGAGCAGTACTTC. Translating it yields CSVAGDRSYEQYF.

The chain's CDR3 is CASSESDRGPSEAFF. Here the CDR3 DNA reads TGTGCCAGCAGTGAATCGGACAGGGGGCCTTCTGAAGCTTTCTTT. The chain combines TRBV2 with TRBJ1-1; TRBD1 matches 11 bases. The CDR3 runs 15 residues. Unmatched junction bases numbered 5, after V lost 2 bases and J lost 6 bases. The V gene's germline CDR1 is SNHLY and CDR2 FYNNEI.

The rearrangement joins TRBV19 to TRBJ1-6; possible D gene TRBD1, 6 bases. Germline values: CDR1 LNHDA, CDR2 SQIVND (reference sequence). V dropped 7 bases and J dropped 11 bases, with 30 bases sitting between them. This CDR3 comprises 18 residues. The CDR3: CASNMEVAGEGELTPLHF. DNA for the CDR3: TGTGCCAGTAACATGGAAGTGGCAGGGGAAGGGGAATTGACACCCCTCCACTTT.